This is a list of T cell receptor beta chains from one sample in a study of T-cell memory formation after mild COVID-19. TCRdb reprocessed the 5' RACE reads via MiXCR and lists one record per CDR3 protein. This sample yields about 160,000 distinct CDR3 sequences, of which roughly 28% are seen a single time; about 12% belongs to the top ten. The sequenced sample was PBMCs or a T cell subset sorted from them (not recorded which). Receptors were obtained from an adult woman who had mild COVID-19 (a few samples of this study predate the infection). Cell type and time point are not known. The CDR3 runs from the conserved cysteine through the conserved F or W. The D gene is left open where the match is weak. For some rows the clone size is stated as once, few or many, or as a class when expanded; others skip it.

V: TRBV5-5
D: NA
J: TRBJ1-2
size: NA
CDR3: CASSLVLGSGYGYTF
DNA: TGTGCCAGCAGCTTGGTTTTGGGGTCCGGCTATGGCTACACCTTC

V: TRBV15
D: NA
J: TRBJ2-2
size: few
CDR3: CATSRKGFTGELFF
DNA: TGTGCCACCAGCAGAAAAGGGTTTACCGGGGAGCTGTTTTTT

V: TRBV5-1
D: NA
J: TRBJ2-1
size: few
CDR3: CASSLQGGGRLASYNEQFF
DNA: TGCGCCAGCAGCTTACAGGGGGGAGGAAGACTAGCGAGCTACAATGAGCAGTTCTTC

V: TRBV2
D: TRBD1
J: TRBJ2-7
size: NA
CDR3: CASSPFIPGQGLHEQYF
DNA: TGTGCCAGCAGTCCTTTTATTCCGGGACAGGGGTTGCACGAGCAGTACTTC

V: TRBV12-3/TRBV12-4
D: TRBD1
J: TRBJ1-5
size: NA
CDR3: CASSSDRGRAQPQHF
DNA: TGTGCCAGCAGCTCGGACAGGGGAAGGGCTCAGCCCCAGCATTTT

V: TRBV30
D: TRBD1
J: TRBJ1-5
size: few
CDR3: CAWSVSGQGIQPQHF
DNA: TGTGCCTGGAGTGTATCGGGACAGGGGATTCAGCCCCAGCATTTT

V: TRBV10-3
D: TRBD1
J: TRBJ1-2
size: NA
CDR3: CAISEGTAGAIDGYTF
DNA: TGTGCCATCAGTGAAGGGACAGCCGGGGCCATCGATGGCTACACCTTC

V: TRBV5-1
D: NA
J: TRBJ1-1
size: few
CDR3: CASSFDLSGKAFF
DNA: TGCGCCAGCAGCTTTGATCTTTCGGGTAAGGCTTTCTTT

V: TRBV18
D: NA
J: TRBJ2-5
size: few
CDR3: CASSPHRWGSGETQYF
DNA: TGTGCCAGCTCACCCCATCGATGGGGGTCCGGAGAGACCCAGTACTTC

V: TRBV12-3/TRBV12-4
D: NA
J: TRBJ2-5
size: NA
CDR3: CASSSTIPGTQYF
DNA: TGTGCCAGCAGTTCGACTATTCCCGGGACCCAGTACTTC

V: TRBV3-1
D: NA
J: TRBJ1-1
size: NA
CDR3: CASSSQLGGTEAFF
DNA: TGTGCCAGCAGCTCTCAATTAGGGGGCACTGAAGCTTTCTTT

V: TRBV5-6
D: TRBD2
J: TRBJ2-7
size: NA
CDR3: CASSLAGTSGYEQYF
DNA: TGTGCCAGCAGCTTGGCCGGGACTAGCGGCTACGAGCAGTACTTC

V: TRBV28
D: NA
J: TRBJ2-5
size: NA
CDR3: CASSLSSTGGETQYF
DNA: TGTGCCAGCAGTTTATCGTCCACCGGGGGAGAGACCCAGTACTTC

V: TRBV28
D: TRBD2
J: TRBJ2-5
size: NA
CDR3: CASSFGLAGNQETQYF
DNA: TGTGCCAGCAGCTTTGGACTAGCGGGAAATCAAGAGACCCAGTACTTC

V: TRBV6-2/TRBV6-3
D: NA
J: TRBJ2-2
size: few
CDR3: CASSYSAEPAGELFF
DNA: TGTGCCAGCAGTTACTCGGCGGAACCGGCCGGGGAGCTGTTTTTT

V: TRBV6-5
D: NA
J: TRBJ1-5
size: many
CDR3: CASSSWSNQPQHF
DNA: TGTGCCAGCAGTTCATGGAGCAATCAGCCCCAGCATTTT

V: TRBV5-1
D: TRBD1
J: TRBJ2-7
size: few
CDR3: CASSPGTGLYEQYF
DNA: TGCGCCAGCAGCCCAGGGACAGGGCTATACGAGCAGTACTTC

V: TRBV7-2
D: NA
J: TRBJ1-2
size: NA
CDR3: CASSLARKKGYGYTF
DNA: TGTGCCAGCAGCTTAGCGAGGAAAAAGGGCTATGGCTACACCTTC

V: TRBV29-1
D: TRBD1
J: TRBJ2-7
size: few
CDR3: CSVVETGSYEQYF
DNA: TGCAGCGTGGTAGAGACAGGGTCCTACGAGCAGTACTTC

V: TRBV2
D: NA
J: TRBJ2-5
size: NA
CDR3: CASSDVGEAQYF
DNA: TGTGCCAGCAGTGATGTTGGGGAGGCCCAGTACTTC

V: TRBV23-1
D: TRBD2
J: TRBJ2-3
size: NA
CDR3: CASSPPGEGLHSTDTQYF
DNA: TGCGCCAGCAGTCCGCCTGGGGAGGGCCTCCATAGCACAGATACGCAGTATTTT

V: TRBV20-1
D: TRBD2
J: TRBJ2-7
size: NA
CDR3: CSARDRGGSYEQYF
DNA: TGCAGTGCTAGAGATCGGGGAGGGTCCTACGAGCAGTACTTC

V: TRBV9
D: TRBD2
J: TRBJ2-1
size: NA
CDR3: CASSDVGLAGHNEQFF
DNA: TGTGCCAGCAGCGATGTGGGACTAGCGGGTCACAATGAGCAGTTCTTC

V: TRBV5-5
D: NA
J: TRBJ1-1
size: NA
CDR3: CASSGTPGSNPSRAFF
DNA: TGTGCCAGCAGCGGAACCCCCGGGAGCAACCCATCGCGGGCTTTCTTT

V: TRBV4-2
D: TRBD2
J: TRBJ2-1
size: NA
CDR3: CASSPGLAGHNEQFF
DNA: TGTGCCAGCAGCCCGGGACTAGCCGGACACAATGAGCAGTTCTTC

V: TRBV6-5
D: TRBD2
J: TRBJ2-3
size: NA
CDR3: CASSYPGRGSSTDTQYF
DNA: TGTGCCAGCAGTTACCCTGGGCGGGGGAGTAGCACAGATACGCAGTATTTT